The clone carrying this TCR beta chain was seen once. The data originate from a study of blood T cell repertoires in COVID-19. Study summary: The United States, Italy and Spain supplied acute and convalescent COVID-19 samples.

Authors' data handling: Nucleated cell number was recorded as an estimate derived from reference gene primer amplification. Libraries were prepared by immunoSEQ multiplex PCR; TCRdb keeps only in-frame clonotypes and omits some of them. Clone size and V and J calls were adopted from that table, with D and trimming inferred from the DNA. The sample yields about 140,000 clones, 85% to 90% seen once. This receptor was obtained from a human donor in a cohort sampled during active COVID-19. Input material: peripheral blood.

This CDR3 reads CASNPRGVSPEETQYF. The DNA of the CDR3 is TGTGCCAGCAACCCTAGGGGCGTAAGTCCTGAGGAGACCCAGTACTTC. The chain employs TRBV5-4 and TRBJ2-5, with a possible D match to TRBD1 (5 bases). The CDR3 loop spans 16 amino acids. Trimming stripped 6 bases from V and 5 bases from J, with 23 bases between. The germline gives CDR1 SGHNT, CDR2 YYREEE (reference sequence).